A single sample is the source of the 29 T cell receptor beta chains below, sequenced in a study of blood T cell repertoires in COVID-19. Sequencing was performed with immunoSEQ multiplex PCR; in TCRdb, only in-frame clones are kept and a portion is missing. The data show 260,000 or so clones, roughly 88% seen once. The sequenced sample was peripheral blood. Receptors originate from a human donor in a cohort sampled during active COVID-19.

This clone was recorded once. The rearrangement uses TRBV28 and TRBJ1-5; TRBD1 is a possible D gene (6 bases). Deletions cut 7 bases from V and 2 bases from J, with 15 bases between. CDR1 is MDHEN, CDR2 SYDVKM, per germline. There are 15 residues in the CDR3. The chain's CDR3 is CASKLQGGGNQPQHF. The CDR3 bases are TGTGCCAGCAAGCTACAGGGCGGCGGCAATCAGCCCCAGCATTTT.

The rearrangement links TRBV3-1 (or the pseudogene TRBV3-2) to TRBJ2-7; 8 bases align to TRBD1. Germline V CDR1 and CDR2: LGHDT, YNNKEL (reference sequence). V was pared by 4 bases and J by 6 bases, with 8 bases of the junction left unmatched. CDR3 length: 14 amino acids. DNA of the CDR3: TGTGCCAGCAGCCCCAGGACAGGGAACGGCGAGCAGTACTTC. This gives the protein CASSPRTGNGEQYF.

The chain couples TRBV7-8 to TRBJ1-2, with TRBD1 matching 8 bases. The junction had 10 bases not matched to a gene; V was cut back by 0 bases and J by 7 bases. CDR3 size: 16 residues. CDR1 SGHVS and CDR2 FQNEAQ come from the germline V gene. CDR3 region: CASSLATQGVFGGYTF. CDR3 nucleotide sequence: TGTGCCAGCAGCTTAGCGACACAGGGGGTATTCGGTGGCTACACCTTC.

CDR3 loop: CASSLGGGTSEKLFF. In nucleotides, the CDR3 is TGTGCCAGCAGCTTAGGGGGGGGGACATCTGAAAAACTGTTTTTT. The chain uses TRBV7-2 and TRBJ1-4, with D possibly matching TRBD1 (6 bases). Germline V lookup: CDR1 SGHTA, CDR2 FQGNSA. V was cut by 1 base and J by 7 bases, with 13 bases left in between. The CDR3 consists of 15 residues.

The V call is TRBV3-1 (or the pseudogene TRBV3-2), the J call TRBJ1-5; a possible D gene is TRBD1 (5 bases). Between the trimmed V and J ends, which lost 4 bases and 2 bases, there was a span of 15 bases. Germline lookup yields CDR1 LGHDT and CDR2 YNNKEL (reference sequence). The CDR3 has 16 amino acids. The CDR3 here is CASSPRGIEGNQPQHF. The DNA for the CDR3 is TGTGCCAGCAGCCCCCGGGGGATAGAGGGCAATCAGCCCCAGCATTTT.

This clone was found once. The rearrangement joins TRBV5-4 to TRBJ1-1; perhaps TRBD1 as D (6 bases). The CDR3 is 15 residues long. CDR1 is SGHNT and CDR2 is YYREEE in the germline V gene (reference sequence). Between the trimmed V and J ends, which lost 4 bases and 5 bases, there was a span of 18 bases. In DNA, the CDR3 is TGTGCCAGCAGCCGACCAGGGGAGGGGGGGACTGAAGCTTTCTTT. Protein product: CASSRPGEGGTEAFF. Supplemented by reference TRBV5-4 and TRBJ1-1, the full variable domain reads ETGVTQSPTHLIKTRGQQVTLRCSSQSGHNTVSWYQQALGQGPQFIFQYYREEENGRGNFPPRFSGLQFPNYSSELNVNALELDDSALYLCASSRPGEGGTEAFFGQGTRLTVV.

V is TRBV15 and J is TRBJ1-2; D may be TRBD1 (5 bases). The CDR3 has 12 amino acids. CDR1 and CDR2 (germline): LNHNV, YYDKDF (reference sequence). Trimming removed 1 base from V and 7 bases from J, with 7 bases in between. The CDR3 nucleotides read TGTGCCACCAGCAGAGGGGGCTTTGGCTACACCTTC. Translating gives CATSRGGFGYTF. The full variable domain, rest sourced from reference TRBV15 and TRBJ1-2, is DAMVIQNPRYQVTQFGKPVTLSCSQTLNHNVMYWYQQKSSQAPKLLFHYYDKDFNNEADTPDNFQSRRPNTSFCFLDIRSPGLGDTAMYLCATSRGGFGYTFGSGTRLTVV.

The chain uses TRBV7-9 and TRBJ1-2; 7 bases line up with TRBD1. The CDR3 extends over 15 amino acids. V was pared by 4 bases and J by 5 bases, with 10 bases of the junction left unmatched. Germline CDR1 and CDR2: SEHNR and FQNEAQ (reference sequence). CDR3 bases: TGTGCCAGCAGCTACAGGGGACAGACTTCTTATGGCTACACCTTC. Its translation: CASSYRGQTSYGYTF.

In its sample, this clone was seen once. This sequence joins TRBV19 and TRBJ1-4; 8 bases are a match to TRBD1. Germline assignment: CDR1 LNHDA and CDR2 SQIVND (reference sequence). CDR3 length: 16 amino acids. V gave up 6 bases and J gave up 0 bases; unmatched junction bases: 6. DNA of the CDR3: TGTGCCAGTAGACGGGACAGGTCCCCAACTAATGAAAAACTGTTTTTT. Translation gives CASRRDRSPTNEKLFF. Complete variable domain (other parts from reference TRBV19 and TRBJ1-4): DGGITQSPKYLFRKEGQNVTLSCEQNLNHDAMYWYRQDPGQGLRLIYYSQIVNDFQKGDIAEGYSVSREKKESFPLTVTSAQKNPTAFYLCASRRDRSPTNEKLFFGSGTQLSVL.

The chain links TRBV7-2 to TRBJ1-1; D is ambiguous. In germline, CDR1 is SGHTA, CDR2 FQGNSA. This CDR3 has 14 residues. Trimming took 2 bases from V and 3 from J, leaving 10 bases between them. CDR3 protein: CASSLITVDTEAFF. The CDR3 bases are TGTGCCAGCAGCTTAATTACAGTAGACACTGAAGCTTTCTTT.

This chain links TRBV28 with TRBJ2-3, with 10 nucleotides matching TRBD1. Germline loops: CDR1 MDHEN, CDR2 SYDVKM. This CDR3 has 16 residues. V was pared by 6 bases and J by 2 bases, with 8 bases of the junction left unmatched. The DNA for the CDR3 is TGTGCCAGCAGGAGGACAGGGGGGTCCCCCACAGATACGCAGTATTTT. Its protein is CASRRTGGSPTDTQYF.

This chain joins TRBV5-6 and TRBJ2-7; 7 bases agree with TRBD1. From germline, CDR1 is SGHDT and CDR2 YYEEEE. This CDR3 has 18 amino acids. Unmatched junction bases numbered 20, after V lost 3 bases and J lost 5 bases. The CDR3, as DNA: TGTGCCAGCAGCTACTACAGGGGACCGGCAGGCAAATCTCACGAGCAGTACTTC. It translates to CASSYYRGPAGKSHEQYF.

This chain joins TRBV6-5 and TRBJ2-5; 10 bases map to TRBD2. This CDR3 is 16 amino acids long. Germline CDR1 and CDR2: MNHEY and SVGAGI. After removal of 4 bases from V and 1 base from J, the junction contained 6 bases not matched to a gene. The CDR3 loop is CASSSGSGGTQETQYF. The DNA for the CDR3 is TGTGCCAGCAGTTCGGGTAGCGGGGGGACCCAAGAGACCCAGTACTTC.

The chain joins TRBV11-2 to TRBJ1-2; 7 bases match TRBD1. The V segment lost 7 bases and the J segment 2 bases; nucleotides outside the gene matches: 7. Germline V gene sequence: CDR1 SGHAT, CDR2 FQNNGV. The CDR3 extends over 14 amino acids. CDR3 sequence (DNA): TGTGCCAGCACCCGTAGGGGACAGAACTATGGCTACACCTTC. It specifies CASTRRGQNYGYTF.

V and J are TRBV27 and TRBJ1-5; D remains unclear. The V gene's germline CDR1 is MNHEY and CDR2 SMNVEV (reference sequence). CDR3 length: 13 residues. V was shortened by 5 bases and J by 9 bases, with 14 bases between the two germline ends. The CDR3 nucleotides read TGTGCCAGCAGTCCCCTATTCTCTTGGCCCCAGCATTTT. It encodes CASSPLFSWPQHF.

This chain links TRBV19 with TRBJ1-1, with a tentative D call TRBD1 (6 bases). The CDR3 spans 14 residues. Trimming pared 2 bases from V and 6 bases from J, leaving 13 bases between. CDR1 LNHDA and CDR2 SQIVND come from the germline V gene (reference sequence). Here the CDR3 DNA reads TGTGCCAGTAGTATATCGGGCAGGGGCCCTGAAGCTTTCTTT. This sequence encodes CASSISGRGPEAFF.

This clone was seen just once. The CDR3 coding sequence is TGTGCCAGCAGCTTAGGGATTCACTCTAGCGGGGGACCTCAATACGAGCAGTACTTC. The encoded protein is CASSLGIHSSGGPQYEQYF. This chain links TRBV7-9 with TRBJ2-7, with TRBD2 matching over 10 bases. The CDR3 length is 19 residues. V trimming: 1 base; J trimming: 4 bases; junction bases outside the gene matches: 16. The germline V gene has CDR1 SEHNR and CDR2 FQNEAQ (reference sequence). The full variable domain, rest sourced from reference TRBV7-9 and TRBJ2-7, is DTGVSQNPRHKITKRGQNVTFRCDPISEHNRLYWYRQTLGQGPEFLTYFQNEAQLEKSRLLSDRFSAERPKGSFSTLEIQRTEQGDSAMYLCASSLGIHSSGGPQYEQYFGPGTRLTVT.

The chain uses TRBV15 and TRBJ2-4; D is ambiguous. Trimming stripped 0 bases from V and 1 base from J, with 4 bases between. CDR3 length: 14 residues. The germline V gene has CDR1 LNHNV and CDR2 YYDKDF (reference sequence). CDR3 sequence reads: CATSRDLAKNIQYF. The CDR3 DNA reads as TGTGCCACCAGCAGAGATCTGGCCAAAAACATTCAGTACTTC.

The rearrangement links TRBV10-3 to TRBJ1-2; TRBD1 aligns across 7 bases. The CDR3 has 14 residues. Germline loops: CDR1 ENHRY, CDR2 SYGVKD. J lost 4 bases, V lost 7 bases, and 9 bases had no gene match. The CDR3 region is CAINFGQDLYGYTF. CDR3 coding DNA: TGTGCCATCAATTTCGGACAGGATCTCTATGGCTACACCTTC.

This rearrangement joins TRBV18 to TRBJ2-1; 11 nucleotides line up with TRBD2. The CDR3 extends over 15 amino acids. Germline V CDR1 and CDR2: KGHSH, LQKENI. With 3 bases clipped from V and 9 bases from J, the junction kept 7 bases outside the gene matches. Here the CDR3 reads CASSPGLAVEGEQFF. In DNA form, the CDR3 reads TGTGCCAGCTCACCGGGACTAGCGGTAGAGGGTGAGCAGTTCTTC.

This chain uses TRBV6-5 with TRBJ1-1; TRBD1 matches 10 bases. This CDR3 spans 15 amino acids. The germline V gene encodes CDR1 MNHEY and CDR2 SVGAGI. The V segment lost 5 bases and the J segment 4 bases; nucleotides outside the gene matches: 7. The CDR3, as DNA: TGTGCCAGCAGTCATCGGACAGGGGGAGGCACTGAAGCTTTCTTT. Protein: CASSHRTGGGTEAFF.

The chain carries TRBV18 and TRBJ2-5; the D is unclear. Germline V lookup: CDR1 KGHSH, CDR2 LQKENI. V lost 3 bases to trimming and J lost 2 bases, with 7 bases between them. The CDR3 is 13 residues long. This CDR3 reads CASSPIVQETQYF. The CDR3 DNA sequence: TGTGCCAGCTCACCGATAGTTCAAGAGACCCAGTACTTC. The full variable domain, its missing parts supplied by reference TRBV18 and TRBJ2-5, is NAGVMQNPRHLVRRRGQEARLRCSPMKGHSHVYWYRQLPEEGLKFMVYLQKENIIDESGMPKERFSAEFPKEGPSILRIQQVVRGDSAAYFCASSPIVQETQYFGPGTRLLVL.

A single count supports this clone. This chain connects TRBV5-6 to TRBJ1-2; D is undetermined. CDR1 and CDR2 (germline): SGHDT, YYEEEE. The CDR3 has 13 residues. The V and J ends lost 6 bases and 3 bases respectively, with 12 bases between them. The CDR3 coding sequence is TGTGCCAGCAACAACCGTCATGACTATGGCTACACCTTC. It is translated as CASNNRHDYGYTF.

This chain uses TRBV5-8 with TRBJ2-1, with D tentatively TRBD1 (6 bases). V shed 1 base and J shed 9 bases, with 14 bases lying between them. The CDR3 sequence is 14 residues long. Germline assignment: CDR1 SGHTS and CDR2 YDEGEE. The CDR3 here is CASSLWKQGLEQFF. In nucleotides, the CDR3 is TGTGCCAGCAGCTTGTGGAAACAGGGTCTTGAGCAGTTCTTC.

The genes are TRBV6-2 or TRBV6-3 and TRBJ1-2; 8 bases align to TRBD1. This CDR3 has 15 amino acids. Germline V CDR1 and CDR2: MNHEY, SVGEGT. Trimming removed 6 bases from V and 6 bases from J; junction bases left unmatched: 12. The CDR3 loop is CASSPPEDRVHGYTF. The CDR3 DNA reads TGTGCCAGCAGCCCCCCGGAGGACAGGGTGCATGGCTACACCTTC.

This rearrangement joins TRBV5-1 to TRBJ2-7; the match to TRBD2 covers 9 bases. The CDR3 has 16 amino acids. V trimming: 3 bases; J trimming: 1 base; junction bases outside the gene matches: 8. In germline, CDR1 is SGHRS, CDR2 YFSETQ. The CDR3 is CASSSIPSGTSYEQYF. The CDR3 DNA reads TGCGCCAGCAGCTCTATACCTAGCGGGACGTCCTACGAGCAGTACTTC.

This chain links TRBV14 with TRBJ2-5; 7 bases agree with TRBD2. The CDR3 has 15 amino acids. CDR1 and CDR2 from the germline V gene are SGHDN and FVKESK. The J segment lost 1 base and the V segment lost 1 base, leaving 3 bases of the junction unmatched. This CDR3 reads CASSQGRGSQETQYF. The DNA for the CDR3 is TGTGCCAGCAGCCAAGGGCGGGGGTCCCAAGAGACCCAGTACTTC.

This chain uses TRBV7-3 with TRBJ2-7, with TRBD2 identical over 11 bases. The germline V gene encodes CDR1 SGHTA and CDR2 FQGTGA. The J segment lost 3 bases and the V segment lost 0 bases, leaving 7 bases of the junction unmatched. This CDR3 region has 17 residues. The CDR3 DNA follows: TGTGCCAGCAGCTTAACTGGAATCGGGACTAGCGGCTACGAGCAGTACTTC. Translation: CASSLTGIGTSGYEQYF. Combining the CDR3 with reference TRBV7-3 and TRBJ2-7 gives the whole variable domain GAGVSQTPSNKVTEKGKYVELRCDPISGHTALYWYRQSLGQGPEFLIYFQGTGAADDSGLPNDRFFAVRPEGSVSTLKIQRTERGDSAVYLCASSLTGIGTSGYEQYFGPGTRLTVT.

This clone showed up just once. The CDR3 reads CASSLAKLAVNEQFF. CDR3 nucleotides: TGTGCCAGCAGCTTAGCGAAACTAGCGGTAAATGAGCAGTTCTTC. The V gene is TRBV7-2, the J gene TRBJ2-1, with 8 nucleotides matching TRBD2. The ends lost 0 bases at V and 7 bases at J; junction bases unmatched: 5. This CDR3 contains 15 residues. The V gene's germline CDR1 is SGHTA and CDR2 FQGNSA.